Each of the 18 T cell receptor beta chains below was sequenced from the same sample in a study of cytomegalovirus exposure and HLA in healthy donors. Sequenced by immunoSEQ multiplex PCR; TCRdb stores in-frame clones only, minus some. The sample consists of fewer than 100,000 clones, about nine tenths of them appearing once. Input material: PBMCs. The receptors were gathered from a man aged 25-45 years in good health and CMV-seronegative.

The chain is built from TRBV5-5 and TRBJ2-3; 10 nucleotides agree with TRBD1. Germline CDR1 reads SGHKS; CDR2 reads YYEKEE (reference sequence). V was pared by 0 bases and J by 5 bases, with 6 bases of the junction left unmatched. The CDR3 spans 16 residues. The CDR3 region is CASSLAWDRGRDTQYF. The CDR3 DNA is TGTGCCAGCAGCTTGGCATGGGACAGGGGTAGAGATACGCAGTATTTT. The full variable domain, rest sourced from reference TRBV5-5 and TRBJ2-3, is DAGVTQSPTHLIKTRGQQVTLRCSPISGHKSVSWYQQVLGQGPQFIFQYYEKEERGRGNFPDRFSARQFPNYSSELNVNALLLGDSALYLCASSLAWDRGRDTQYFGPGTRLTVL.

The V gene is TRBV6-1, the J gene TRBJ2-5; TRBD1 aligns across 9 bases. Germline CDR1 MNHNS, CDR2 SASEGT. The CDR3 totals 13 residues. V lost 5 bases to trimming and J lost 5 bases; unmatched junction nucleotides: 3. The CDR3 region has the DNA TGTGCCAGCAGTCCACAGGGGGCCGAGACCCAGTACTTC. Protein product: CASSPQGAETQYF.

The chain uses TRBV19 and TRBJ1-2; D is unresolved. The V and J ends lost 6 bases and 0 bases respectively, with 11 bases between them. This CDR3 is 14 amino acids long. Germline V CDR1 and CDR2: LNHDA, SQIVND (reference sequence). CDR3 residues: CASRPQRTNYGYTF. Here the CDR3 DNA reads TGTGCCAGTAGACCGCAGAGGACTAACTATGGCTACACCTTC.

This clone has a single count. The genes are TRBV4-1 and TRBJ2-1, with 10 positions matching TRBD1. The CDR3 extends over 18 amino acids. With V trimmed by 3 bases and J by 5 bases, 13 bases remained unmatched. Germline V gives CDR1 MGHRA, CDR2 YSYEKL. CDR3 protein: CASSQQPPGQGFDNEQFF. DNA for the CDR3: TGCGCCAGCAGCCAGCAACCCCCGGGACAGGGGTTCGACAATGAGCAGTTCTTC.

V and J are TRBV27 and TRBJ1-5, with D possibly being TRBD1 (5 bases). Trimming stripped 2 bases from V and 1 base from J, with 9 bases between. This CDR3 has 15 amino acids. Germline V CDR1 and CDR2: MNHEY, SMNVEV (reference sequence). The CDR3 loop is CASSLAGLSNQPQHF. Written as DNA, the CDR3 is TGTGCCAGCAGTTTAGCAGGGCTCAGCAATCAGCCCCAGCATTTT.

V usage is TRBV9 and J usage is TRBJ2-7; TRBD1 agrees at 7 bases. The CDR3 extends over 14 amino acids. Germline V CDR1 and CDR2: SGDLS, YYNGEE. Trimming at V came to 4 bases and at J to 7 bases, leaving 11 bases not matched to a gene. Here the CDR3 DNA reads TGTGCCAGCAGCTCGCGACAGGGTCAAACGGAGCAGTACTTC. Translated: CASSSRQGQTEQYF.

CDR3 protein: CASSITIGSGEKLFF. The CDR3 DNA reads as TGTGCCAGTAGTATAACGATCGGGTCGGGTGAAAAACTGTTTTTT. V and J are TRBV19 and TRBJ1-4; D unresolved. CDR1 is LNHDA, CDR2 SQIVND, per germline (reference sequence). The CDR3 covers 15 residues. Trimming took 2 bases from V and 7 from J, leaving 14 bases between them. The whole variable domain, remainder taken from reference TRBV19 and TRBJ1-4, is DGGITQSPKYLFRKEGQNVTLSCEQNLNHDAMYWYRQDPGQGLRLIYYSQIVNDFQKGDIAEGYSVSREKKESFPLTVTSAQKNPTAFYLCASSITIGSGEKLFFGSGTQLSVL.

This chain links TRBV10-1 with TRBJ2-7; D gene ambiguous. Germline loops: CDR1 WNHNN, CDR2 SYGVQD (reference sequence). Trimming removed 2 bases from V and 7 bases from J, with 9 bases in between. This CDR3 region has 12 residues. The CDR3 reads CASSEEITEQYF. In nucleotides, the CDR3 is TGCGCCAGCAGTGAGGAGATTACGGAGCAGTACTTC.

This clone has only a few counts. DNA for the CDR3: TGTGCCATCAGCGGGACAGGTGGGGCACAAGAGACCCAGTACTTC. As protein: CAISGTGGAQETQYF. The rearrangement uses TRBV10-3 and TRBJ2-5; 8 bases match TRBD1. Germline V lookup: CDR1 ENHRY, CDR2 SYGVKD. This CDR3 region has 15 residues. V shed 6 bases, J shed 2 bases, and the junction held 8 bases outside the gene matches.

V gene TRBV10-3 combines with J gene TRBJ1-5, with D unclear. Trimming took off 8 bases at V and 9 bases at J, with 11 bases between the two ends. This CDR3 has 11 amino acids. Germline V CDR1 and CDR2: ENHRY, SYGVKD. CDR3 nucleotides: TGTGCCATCGGCCCGGAGGGGCCCCAGCATTTT. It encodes CAIGPEGPQHF.

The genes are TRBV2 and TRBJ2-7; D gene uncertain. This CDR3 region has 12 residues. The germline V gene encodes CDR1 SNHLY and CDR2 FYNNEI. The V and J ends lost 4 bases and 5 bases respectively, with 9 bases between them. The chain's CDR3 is CASSGLRNEQYF. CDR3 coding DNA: TGTGCCAGCAGTGGGTTGAGGAACGAGCAGTACTTC.

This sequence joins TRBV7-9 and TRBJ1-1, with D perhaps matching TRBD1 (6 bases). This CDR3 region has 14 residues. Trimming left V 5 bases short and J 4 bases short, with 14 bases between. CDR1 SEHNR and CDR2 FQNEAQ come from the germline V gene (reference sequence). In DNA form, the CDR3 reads TGTGCCAGCAGCCCAAATCAGGGGAGCACTGAAGCTTTCTTT. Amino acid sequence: CASSPNQGSTEAFF.

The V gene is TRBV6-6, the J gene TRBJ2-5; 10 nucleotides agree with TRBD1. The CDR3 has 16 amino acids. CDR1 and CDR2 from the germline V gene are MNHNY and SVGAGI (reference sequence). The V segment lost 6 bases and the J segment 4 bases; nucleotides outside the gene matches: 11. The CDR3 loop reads CASSPYRQGAGETQYF. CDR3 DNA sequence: TGTGCCAGCAGCCCTTACAGACAGGGGGCCGGAGAGACCCAGTACTTC.

The CDR3 loop reads CASSQALRQVGGTEAFF. CDR3 bases: TGTGCCAGCAGCCAAGCCCTAAGACAGGTAGGCGGCACTGAAGCTTTCTTT. The rearrangement joins TRBV4-2 to TRBJ1-1, with a tentative D call TRBD1 (6 bases). CDR3 length equals 17 residues. Trimming shortened V by 1 base and J by 4 bases, and 19 bases separated the two germline ends. Germline V gives CDR1 LGHNA, CDR2 YNFKEQ.

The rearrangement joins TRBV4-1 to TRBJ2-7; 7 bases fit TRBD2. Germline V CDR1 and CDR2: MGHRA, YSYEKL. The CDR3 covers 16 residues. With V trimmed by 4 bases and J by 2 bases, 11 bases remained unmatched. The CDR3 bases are TGCGCCAGCAGCCCACTGGCGGGGGACGGCGCCTACGAGCAGTACTTC. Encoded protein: CASSPLAGDGAYEQYF.

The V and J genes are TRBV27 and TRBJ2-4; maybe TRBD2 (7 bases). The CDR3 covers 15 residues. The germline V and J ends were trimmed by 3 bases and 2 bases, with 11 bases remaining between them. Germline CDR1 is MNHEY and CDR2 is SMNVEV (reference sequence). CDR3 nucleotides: TGTGCCAGCAGTTTGACGGGGGGCCCCAAAAACATTCAGTACTTC. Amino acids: CASSLTGGPKNIQYF.

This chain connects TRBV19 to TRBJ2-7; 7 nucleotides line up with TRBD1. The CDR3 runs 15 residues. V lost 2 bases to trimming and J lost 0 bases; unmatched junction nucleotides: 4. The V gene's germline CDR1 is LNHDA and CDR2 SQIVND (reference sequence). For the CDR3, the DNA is TGTGCCAGTAGTATAACTCGGGACAGCTCCTACGAGCAGTACTTC. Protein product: CASSITRDSSYEQYF. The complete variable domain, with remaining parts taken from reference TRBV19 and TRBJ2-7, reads DGGITQSPKYLFRKEGQNVTLSCEQNLNHDAMYWYRQDPGQGLRLIYYSQIVNDFQKGDIAEGYSVSREKKESFPLTVTSAQKNPTAFYLCASSITRDSSYEQYFGPGTRLTVT.

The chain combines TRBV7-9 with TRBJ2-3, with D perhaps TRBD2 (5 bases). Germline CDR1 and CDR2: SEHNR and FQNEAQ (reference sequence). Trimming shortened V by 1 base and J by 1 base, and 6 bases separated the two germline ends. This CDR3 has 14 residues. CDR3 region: CASSLEEGTDTQYF. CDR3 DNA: TGTGCCAGCAGCTTAGAGGAGGGCACAGATACGCAGTATTTT.